One and the same sample provided the 19 T cell receptor beta chains below, sequenced in a study of blood T cell repertoires in COVID-19. Repertoires were generated with immunoSEQ multiplex PCR, while TCRdb's copy carries only in-frame clones and drops some. There are about 55,000 clones in the sample; roughly 85% occur only once, and roughly an eighth lies in the top ten. Sequenced input: peripheral blood. The source is a human donor in a cohort sampled during active COVID-19.

The chain employs TRBV11-2 and TRBJ2-7; 8 positions agree with TRBD1. Per the germline V gene, CDR1 is SGHAT and CDR2 is FQNNGV. The V and J ends lost 4 bases and 6 bases, in that order; junction bases with no gene match: 8. The CDR3 is 14 amino acids. The CDR3 bases are TGTGCCAGCAGCTGGGGGCAGGGGGCGGTCGAGCAGTACTTC. It codes for CASSWGQGAVEQYF.

This clone was counted a single time. The V gene is TRBV7-2, the J gene TRBJ2-1, with 8 nucleotides matching TRBD2. Germline trimming cut 5 bases from V and 6 bases from J; bases unmatched to any gene: 9. Germline CDR1 and CDR2: SGHTA and FQGNSA. This CDR3 has 15 amino acids. CDR3 bases: TGTGCCAGCAGCGAAGCGGGGGCCCTCATCAATGAGCAGTTCTTC. Translating it yields CASSEAGALINEQFF.

The chain recombines TRBV28 with TRBJ2-7, with unresolved D. Per the germline V gene, CDR1 is MDHEN and CDR2 is SYDVKM. The length of the CDR3 is 12 residues. V was shortened by 3 bases and J by 3 bases, with 6 bases between the two germline ends. The CDR3 nucleotides read TGTGCCAGCAGTTTCCAGAACTACGAGCAGTACTTC. It translates to CASSFQNYEQYF.

The V and J genes are TRBV19 and TRBJ1-5, with TRBD1 matching over 12 bases. Germline CDR1 reads LNHDA; CDR2 reads SQIVND (reference sequence). The CDR3 contains 16 residues. Trimming removed 0 bases from V and 6 bases from J; junction bases left unmatched: 3. The CDR3 nucleotides read TGTGCCAGTAGTATAGAGGGGACAGGGGGCGGTCAGCCCCAGCATTTT. Translated, it gives CASSIEGTGGGQPQHF.

The chain employs TRBV6-5 and TRBJ2-7, with D perhaps matching TRBD2 (6 bases). Trimming pared 6 bases from V and 3 bases from J, leaving 15 bases between. The CDR3 runs to 14 residues. Germline V gene sequence: CDR1 MNHEY, CDR2 SVGAGI. DNA of the CDR3: TGTGCCAGCAGAAAATTAGCGGAAAGCTACGAGCAGTACTTC. Translation: CASRKLAESYEQYF.

This chain connects TRBV29-1 to TRBJ1-4, with D perhaps TRBD1 (5 bases). The CDR3 runs 14 residues. From germline, CDR1 is SQVTM and CDR2 ANQGSEA. V lost 7 bases, J lost 10 bases, and 22 bases lay in between. Here the CDR3 reads CSAWGDGSKGKLFF. CDR3 nucleotide sequence: TGCAGCGCTTGGGGGGACGGGAGTAAGGGAAAACTGTTTTTT.

V usage is TRBV7-6 and J usage is TRBJ2-7; no clear D. The V end was cut by 2 bases, the J end by 2 bases, with 10 bases between. Germline CDR1 and CDR2: SGHVS and FNYEAQ. CDR3 length: 14 amino acids. This CDR3 is CASSLYQVPYEQYF. CDR3 sequence (DNA): TGTGCCAGCAGCTTATATCAGGTACCCTACGAGCAGTACTTC.

The V and J genes are TRBV7-2 and TRBJ2-3; weak D call: TRBD1 (6 bases). Germline V gives CDR1 SGHTA, CDR2 FQGNSA. The CDR3 loop spans 15 amino acids. The ends were cut back, 5 bases at V and 0 bases at J, with 12 bases in the middle. Here the CDR3 reads CASSPNRASTDTQYF. CDR3 nucleotides: TGTGCCAGCAGCCCCAACAGGGCTAGCACAGATACGCAGTATTTT.

This clone was observed once. The chain is built from TRBV3-1 (or the pseudogene TRBV3-2) and TRBJ2-1; tentatively, D is TRBD2 (5 bases). CDR1 and CDR2 from the germline V gene are LGHDT and YNNKEL (reference sequence). Trimming stripped 3 bases from V and 13 bases from J, with 13 bases between. CDR3 length: 12 residues. CDR3 residues: CASSHLRTPQFF. Written as DNA, the CDR3 is TGTGCCAGCAGCCACCTCAGGACTCCCCAGTTCTTC.

The V call is TRBV29-1, the J call TRBJ2-1, with 10 bases fitting TRBD2. Germline CDR1 is SQVTM and CDR2 is ANQGSEA. The CDR3 loop spans 13 amino acids. Trimming took 6 bases from V and 9 from J; bases not matched to a gene: 8. CDR3 amino acids: CSVDIAGGFEQFF. CDR3 nucleotide sequence: TGCAGCGTAGATATAGCGGGAGGATTTGAGCAGTTCTTC.

This chain uses TRBV19 with TRBJ1-2; possibly TRBD1 for D (5 bases). This CDR3 contains 14 residues. V was shortened by 4 bases and J by 4 bases, with 13 bases between the two germline ends. In germline, CDR1 is LNHDA, CDR2 SQIVND (reference sequence). Here the CDR3 reads CASSTARDSYGYTF. The CDR3 DNA sequence: TGTGCCAGTAGTACGGCCCGAGACAGCTATGGCTACACCTTC.

V and J are TRBV7-9 and TRBJ2-7; 11 bases are a match to TRBD2. The CDR3 spans 16 residues. Germline CDR1 and CDR2: SEHNR and FQNEAQ (reference sequence). The V segment lost 5 bases and the J segment 4 bases; nucleotides outside the gene matches: 10. This CDR3 reads CASSRTSGSVGYEQYF. The DNA of the CDR3 is TGTGCCAGCAGCCGCACTAGCGGGAGCGTCGGTTACGAGCAGTACTTC.

The rearrangement joins TRBV10-3 to TRBJ2-2; 10 bases line up with TRBD2. Germline values: CDR1 ENHRY, CDR2 SYGVKD. This CDR3 is built from 15 residues. V shed 6 bases and J 6 bases; nucleotides not matched to a gene: 7. The CDR3 reads CAISGLAVVSGELFF. The CDR3 DNA reads as TGTGCCATCAGCGGACTAGCGGTCGTCTCCGGGGAGCTGTTTTTT.

The V gene is TRBV11-3, the J gene TRBJ2-4; 11 bases agree with TRBD2. The CDR3 consists of 15 residues. The germline V gene has CDR1 SGHNT and CDR2 YENEEA. Trimming took 6 bases from V and 5 from J; bases not matched to a gene: 6. The CDR3 sequence is CASSPGTSGQNIQYF. The CDR3 region has the DNA TGTGCCAGCAGTCCCGGGACTAGCGGACAAAACATTCAGTACTTC.

J is TRBJ2-7 and V is TRBV28; TRBD2 matches at 9 bases. CDR1 and CDR2 from the germline V gene are MDHEN and SYDVKM. V lost 5 bases and J lost 4; bases outside the gene matches: 6. The CDR3 has 14 residues. The CDR3 nucleotides read TGTGCCAGCAGTCGCCTAGCGGGATTGTACGAGCAGTACTTC. This gives the protein CASSRLAGLYEQYF.

The V and J genes are TRBV30 and TRBJ2-1, with 12 bases aligning to TRBD2. The CDR3 contains 16 residues. The V segment lost 2 bases and the J segment 4 bases; nucleotides outside the gene matches: 6. Per the germline V gene, CDR1 is GTSNPN and CDR2 is SVGIG (reference sequence). The CDR3 DNA follows: TGTGCCTGGAGTTCGGGACTAGCGGGCCGATACAATGAGCAGTTCTTC. It is translated as CAWSSGLAGRYNEQFF.

V gene TRBV11-3 combines with J gene TRBJ2-1; tentatively, D is TRBD1 (6 bases). The CDR3 has 12 residues. Germline CDR1 is SGHNT and CDR2 is YENEEA. V gave up 6 bases and J gave up 5 bases, with 8 bases separating them. The CDR3 nucleotides are TGTGCCAGCAGACAGGGTAACAATGAGCAGTTCTTC. It specifies CASRQGNNEQFF.

The genes are TRBV5-4 and TRBJ1-2; the D is unclear. With 0 bases removed from V and 5 bases from J, the gap between germline ends came to 8 bases. The CDR3 totals 13 residues. Germline V gene sequence: CDR1 SGHNT, CDR2 YYREEE (reference sequence). The CDR3 reads CASSLAHQYGYTF. For the CDR3, the DNA is TGTGCCAGCAGCTTGGCACATCAATATGGCTACACCTTC. Filled out from reference TRBV5-4 and TRBJ1-2, the complete variable domain reads ETGVTQSPTHLIKTRGQQVTLRCSSQSGHNTVSWYQQALGQGPQFIFQYYREEENGRGNFPPRFSGLQFPNYSSELNVNALELDDSALYLCASSLAHQYGYTFGSGTRLTVV.

Comment on this clone: The junction differs from germline at one of its ends, possibly a read error. The V and J genes are TRBV30 and TRBJ2-5; no reliable D call. The CDR3 sequence is 11 residues long. The germline CDR1 and CDR2 sequences are GTSNPN and SVGIG (reference sequence). The CDR3 nucleotides are TGTGCCTGGAGTTCCAAAGAGGCCCAGTACTTC. Its protein is CAWSSKEAQYF.